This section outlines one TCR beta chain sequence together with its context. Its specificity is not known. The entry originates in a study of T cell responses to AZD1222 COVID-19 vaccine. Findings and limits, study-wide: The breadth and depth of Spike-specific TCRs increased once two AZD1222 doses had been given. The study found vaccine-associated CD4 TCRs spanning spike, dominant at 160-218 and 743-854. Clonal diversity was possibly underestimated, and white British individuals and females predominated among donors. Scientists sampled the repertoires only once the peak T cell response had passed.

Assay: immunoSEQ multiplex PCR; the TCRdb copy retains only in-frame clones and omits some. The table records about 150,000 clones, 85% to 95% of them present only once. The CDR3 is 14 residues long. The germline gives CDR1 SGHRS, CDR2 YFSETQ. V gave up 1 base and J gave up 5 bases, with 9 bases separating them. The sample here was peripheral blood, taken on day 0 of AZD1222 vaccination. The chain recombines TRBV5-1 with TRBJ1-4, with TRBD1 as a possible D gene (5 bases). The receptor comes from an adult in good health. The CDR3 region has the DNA TGCGCCAGCAGCTTGATTTCAGGGAATGAAAAACTGTTTTTT. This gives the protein CASSLISGNEKLFF.